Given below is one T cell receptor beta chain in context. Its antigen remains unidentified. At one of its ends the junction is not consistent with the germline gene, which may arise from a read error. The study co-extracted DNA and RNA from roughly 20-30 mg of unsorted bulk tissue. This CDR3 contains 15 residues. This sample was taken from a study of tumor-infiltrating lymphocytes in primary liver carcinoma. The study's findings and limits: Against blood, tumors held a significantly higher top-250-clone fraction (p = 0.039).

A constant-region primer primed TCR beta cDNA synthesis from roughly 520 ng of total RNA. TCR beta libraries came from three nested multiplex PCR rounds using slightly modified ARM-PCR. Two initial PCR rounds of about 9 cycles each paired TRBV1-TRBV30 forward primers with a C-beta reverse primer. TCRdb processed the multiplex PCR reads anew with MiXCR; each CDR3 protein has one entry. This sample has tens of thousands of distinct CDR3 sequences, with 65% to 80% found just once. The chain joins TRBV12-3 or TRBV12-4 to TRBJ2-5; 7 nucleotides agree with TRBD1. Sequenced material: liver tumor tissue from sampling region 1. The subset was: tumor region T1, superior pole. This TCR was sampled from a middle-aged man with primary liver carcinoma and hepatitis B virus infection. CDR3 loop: CASSSGQISQETQYF. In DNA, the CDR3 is TGTGCCAGCAGTTCGGGACAGATCTCCCAAGAGACCCAATACTTC.